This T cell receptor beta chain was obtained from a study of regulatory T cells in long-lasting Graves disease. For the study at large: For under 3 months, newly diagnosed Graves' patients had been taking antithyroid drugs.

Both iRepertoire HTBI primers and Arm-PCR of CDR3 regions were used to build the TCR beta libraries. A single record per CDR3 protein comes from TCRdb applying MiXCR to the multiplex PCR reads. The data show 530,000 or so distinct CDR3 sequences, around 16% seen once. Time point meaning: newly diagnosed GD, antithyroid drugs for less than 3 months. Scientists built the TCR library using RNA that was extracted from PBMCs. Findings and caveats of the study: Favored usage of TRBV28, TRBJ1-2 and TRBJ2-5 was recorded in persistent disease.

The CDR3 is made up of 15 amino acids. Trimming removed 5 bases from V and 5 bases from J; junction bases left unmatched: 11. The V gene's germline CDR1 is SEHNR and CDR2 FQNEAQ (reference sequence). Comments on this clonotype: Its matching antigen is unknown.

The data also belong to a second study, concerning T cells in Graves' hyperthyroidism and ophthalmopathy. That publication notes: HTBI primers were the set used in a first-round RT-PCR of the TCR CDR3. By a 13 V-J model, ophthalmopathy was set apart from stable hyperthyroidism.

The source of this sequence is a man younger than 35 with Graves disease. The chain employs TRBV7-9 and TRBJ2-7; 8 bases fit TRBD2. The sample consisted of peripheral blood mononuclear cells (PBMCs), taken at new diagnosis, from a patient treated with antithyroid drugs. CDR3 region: CASSPKAGDAHEQYF. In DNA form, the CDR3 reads TGTGCCAGCAGCCCCAAAGCGGGAGACGCCCACGAGCAGTACTTC.